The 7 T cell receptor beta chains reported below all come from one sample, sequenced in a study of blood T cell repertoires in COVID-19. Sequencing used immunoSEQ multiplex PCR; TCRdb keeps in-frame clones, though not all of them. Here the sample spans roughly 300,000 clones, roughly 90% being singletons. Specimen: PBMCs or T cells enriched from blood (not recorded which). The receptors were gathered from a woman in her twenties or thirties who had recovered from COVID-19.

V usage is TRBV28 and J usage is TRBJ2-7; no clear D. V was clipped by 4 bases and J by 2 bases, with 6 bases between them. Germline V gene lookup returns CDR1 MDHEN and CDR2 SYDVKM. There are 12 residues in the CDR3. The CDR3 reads CASSSNPYEQYF. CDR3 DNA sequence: TGTGCCAGCAGTTCAAATCCCTACGAGCAGTACTTC.

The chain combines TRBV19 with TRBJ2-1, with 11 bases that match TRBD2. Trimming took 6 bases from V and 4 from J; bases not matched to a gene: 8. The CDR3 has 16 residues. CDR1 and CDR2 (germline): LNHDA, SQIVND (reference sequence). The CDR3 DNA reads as TGTGCCAGTAGGGGGACTAGCGGATTCTTTTACAATGAGCAGTTCTTC. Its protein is CASRGTSGFFYNEQFF.

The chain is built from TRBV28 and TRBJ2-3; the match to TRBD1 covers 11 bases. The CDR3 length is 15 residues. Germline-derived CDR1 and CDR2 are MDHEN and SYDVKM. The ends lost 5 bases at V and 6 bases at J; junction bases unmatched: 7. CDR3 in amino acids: CASSTPGTGGDTQYF. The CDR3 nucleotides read TGTGCCAGCAGTACGCCCGGGACAGGGGGGGATACGCAGTATTTT.

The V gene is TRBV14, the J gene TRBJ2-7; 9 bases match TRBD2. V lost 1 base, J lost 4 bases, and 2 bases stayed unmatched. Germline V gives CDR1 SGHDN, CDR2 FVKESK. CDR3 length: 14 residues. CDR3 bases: TGTGCCAGCAGCCAAGGGCTAGCGGGGTACGAGCAGTACTTC. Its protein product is CASSQGLAGYEQYF.

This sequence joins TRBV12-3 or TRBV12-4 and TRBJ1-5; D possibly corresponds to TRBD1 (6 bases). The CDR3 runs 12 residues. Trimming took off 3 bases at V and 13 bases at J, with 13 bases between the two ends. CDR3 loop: CASSFLRGPQHF. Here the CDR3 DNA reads TGTGCCAGCAGTTTTCTCAGGGGCCCACAGCATTTT.

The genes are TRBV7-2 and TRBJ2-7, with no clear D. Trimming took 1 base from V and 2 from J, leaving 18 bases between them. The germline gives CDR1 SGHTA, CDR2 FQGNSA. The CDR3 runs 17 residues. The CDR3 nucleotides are TGTGCCAGCAGCTTAGGCGGATCTACGAATTATCCCTACGAGCAGTACTTC. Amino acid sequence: CASSLGGSTNYPYEQYF.

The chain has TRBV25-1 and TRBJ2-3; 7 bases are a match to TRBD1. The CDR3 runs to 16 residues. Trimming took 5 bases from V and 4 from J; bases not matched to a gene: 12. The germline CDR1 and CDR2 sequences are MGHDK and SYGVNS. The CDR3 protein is CASSPSWTGGADTQYF. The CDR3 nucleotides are TGTGCCAGCAGTCCCTCCTGGACAGGAGGCGCAGATACGCAGTATTTT. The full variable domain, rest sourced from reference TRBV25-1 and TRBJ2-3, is EADIYQTPRYLVIGTGKKITLECSQTMGHDKMYWYQQDPGMELHLIHYSYGVNSTEKGDLSSESTVSRIRTEHFPLTLESARPSHTSQYLCASSPSWTGGADTQYFGPGTRLTVL.